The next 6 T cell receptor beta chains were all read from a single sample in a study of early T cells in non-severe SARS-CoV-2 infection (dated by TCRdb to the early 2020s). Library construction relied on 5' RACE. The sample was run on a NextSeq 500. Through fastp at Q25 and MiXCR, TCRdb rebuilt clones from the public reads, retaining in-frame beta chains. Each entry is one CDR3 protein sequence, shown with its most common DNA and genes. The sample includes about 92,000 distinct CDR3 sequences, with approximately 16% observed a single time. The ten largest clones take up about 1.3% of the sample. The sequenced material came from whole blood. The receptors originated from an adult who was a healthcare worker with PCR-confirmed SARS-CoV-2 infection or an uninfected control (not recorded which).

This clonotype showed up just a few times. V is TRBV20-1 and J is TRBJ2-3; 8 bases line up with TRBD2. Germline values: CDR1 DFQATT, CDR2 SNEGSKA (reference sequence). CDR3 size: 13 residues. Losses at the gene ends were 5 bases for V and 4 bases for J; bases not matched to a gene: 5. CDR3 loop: CSAVAGSPDTQYF. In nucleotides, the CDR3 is TGCAGTGCTGTAGCGGGGTCCCCAGATACGCAGTATTTT.

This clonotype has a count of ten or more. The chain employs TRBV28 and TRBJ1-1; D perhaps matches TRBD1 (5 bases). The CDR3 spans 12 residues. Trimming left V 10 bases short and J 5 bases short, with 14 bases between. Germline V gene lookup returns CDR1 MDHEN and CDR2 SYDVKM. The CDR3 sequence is CATHRLGTEAFF. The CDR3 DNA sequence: TGTGCCACCCACAGGTTGGGTACTGAAGCTTTCTTT.

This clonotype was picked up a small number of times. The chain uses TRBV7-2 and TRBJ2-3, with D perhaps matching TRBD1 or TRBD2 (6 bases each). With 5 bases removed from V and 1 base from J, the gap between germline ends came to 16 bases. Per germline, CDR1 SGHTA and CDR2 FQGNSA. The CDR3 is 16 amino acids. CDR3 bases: TGTGCCAGCAGCAGAAAAGGGGGGCCCGGCACAGATACGCAGTATTTT. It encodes CASSRKGGPGTDTQYF.

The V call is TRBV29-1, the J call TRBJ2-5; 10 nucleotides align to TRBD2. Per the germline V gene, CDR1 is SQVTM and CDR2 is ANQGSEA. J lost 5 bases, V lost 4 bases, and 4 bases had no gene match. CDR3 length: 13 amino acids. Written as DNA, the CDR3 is TGCAGCGTTGTGGCTAGCGGGAGCGAGACCCAGTACTTC. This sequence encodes CSVVASGSETQYF.

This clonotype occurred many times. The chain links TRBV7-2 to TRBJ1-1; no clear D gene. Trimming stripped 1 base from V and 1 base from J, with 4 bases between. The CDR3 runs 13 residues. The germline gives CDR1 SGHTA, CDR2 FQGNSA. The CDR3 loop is CASSLDRNTEAFF. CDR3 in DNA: TGTGCCAGCAGCTTAGACAGGAACACTGAAGCTTTCTTT. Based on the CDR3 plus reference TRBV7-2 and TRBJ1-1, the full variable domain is GAGVSQSPSNKVTEKGKDVELRCDPISGHTALYWYRQSLGQGLEFLIYFQGNSAPDKSGLPSDRFSAERTGGSVSTLTIQRTQQEDSAVYLCASSLDRNTEAFFGQGTRLTVV.

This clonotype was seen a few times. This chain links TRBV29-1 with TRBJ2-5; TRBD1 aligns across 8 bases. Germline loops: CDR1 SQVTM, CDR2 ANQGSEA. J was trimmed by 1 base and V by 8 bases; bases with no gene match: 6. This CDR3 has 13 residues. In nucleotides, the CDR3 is TGCAGCCATAGGACAGGGATCCAAGAGACCCAGTACTTC. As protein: CSHRTGIQETQYF. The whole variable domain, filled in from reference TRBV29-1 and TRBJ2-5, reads SAVISQKPSRDICQRGTSLTIQCQVDSQVTMMFWYRQQPGQSLTLIATANQGSEATYESGFVIDKFPISRPNLTFSTLTVSNMSPEDSSIYLCSHRTGIQETQYFGPGTRLLVL.